This T cell receptor (beta chain) was found in a study of cytomegalovirus exposure and HLA in healthy donors. Findings and limits, study-wide: A list of 150 to 200 TCR beta chains associated with cytomegalovirus was given.

The donors were members of the roughly 130-subject validation cohort (separate from the roughly 660-subject first cohort). This clone was seen more than once but under ten times. Its antigen is undetermined. Sequencing used immunoSEQ multiplex PCR; TCRdb keeps in-frame clones, though not all of them. The sample lists some 170,000 clones, roughly 90% seen once, with 4% to 4.5% in the top ten. V was clipped by 5 bases and J by 0 bases, with 7 bases between them. The CDR3 has 12 amino acids. CDR1 is SQVTM and CDR2 is ANQGSEA in the germline V gene. This chain joins TRBV29-1 and TRBJ1-1, with a possible D match to TRBD1 (6 bases). This clonotype was obtained from a man younger than 35 in good health and CMV-seropositive. The sequenced sample consisted of PBMCs. Here the CDR3 reads CSVRGMNTEAFF. As DNA, the CDR3 is TGCAGCGTTAGGGGGATGAACACTGAAGCTTTCTTT.